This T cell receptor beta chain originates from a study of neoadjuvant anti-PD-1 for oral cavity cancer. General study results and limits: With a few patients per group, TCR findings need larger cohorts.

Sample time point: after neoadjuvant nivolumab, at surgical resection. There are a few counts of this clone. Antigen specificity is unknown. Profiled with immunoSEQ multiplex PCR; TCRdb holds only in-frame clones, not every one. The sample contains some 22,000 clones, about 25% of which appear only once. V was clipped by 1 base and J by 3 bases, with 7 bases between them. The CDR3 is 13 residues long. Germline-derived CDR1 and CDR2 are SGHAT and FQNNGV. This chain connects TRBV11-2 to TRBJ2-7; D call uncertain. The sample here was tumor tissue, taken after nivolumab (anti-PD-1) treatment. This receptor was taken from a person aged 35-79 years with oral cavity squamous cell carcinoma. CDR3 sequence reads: CASSLVSNYEQYF. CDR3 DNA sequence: TGTGCCAGCAGCTTAGTCTCAAACTACGAGCAGTACTTC. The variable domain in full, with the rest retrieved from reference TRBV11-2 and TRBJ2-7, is EAGVAQSPRYKIIEKRQSVAFWCNPISGHATLYWYQQILGQGPKLLIQFQNNGVVDDSQLPKDRFSAERLKGVDSTLKIQPAKLEDSAVYLCASSLVSNYEQYFGPGTRLTVT.